A single sample is the source of the 16 T cell receptor beta chains below, sequenced in a study of human T cells and chemical hapten exposure. A single record per CDR3 protein comes from TCRdb applying MiXCR to the RACE reads. The sample lists approximately 100,000 distinct CDR3 sequences; roughly a tenth were seen once. Time point indicated: patch test 2, 6 weeks after DPC sensitization. Treatment specified: therapeutic diphenylcyclopropenone sensitization with weekly scalp DPC. Source: whole blood, taken in connection with sensitization to the hapten diphenylcyclopropenone (DPC). These receptors all stem from a woman between 40 and 55 years old with alopecia areata. Some clones in this sample may be carry-over from other donors' samples.

In its sample, this clonotype was seen many times. The chain joins TRBV5-1 to TRBJ2-3; 8 bases agree with TRBD1. The CDR3 sequence is 15 residues long. V gave up 2 bases and J gave up 2 bases; unmatched junction bases: 4. Germline-derived CDR1 and CDR2 are SGHRS and YFSETQ. For the CDR3, the DNA is TGCGCCAGCAGCTTTCAGGGGGCCGACACAGATACGCAGTATTTT. Protein sequence: CASSFQGADTDTQYF.

This clonotype was seen a few times. The chain combines TRBV6-1 with TRBJ2-7; D might be TRBD2 (5 bases). The CDR3 totals 13 residues. V was clipped by 8 bases and J by 4 bases, with 15 bases between them. The germline V gene has CDR1 MNHNS and CDR2 SASEGT. The DNA of the CDR3 is TGTGCCAGCCTGGGAGACTTATTATACGAGCAGTACTTC. This translates into CASLGDLLYEQYF.

The rearrangement joins TRBV5-1 to TRBJ2-7; TRBD2 matches at 13 bases. Germline trimming cut 3 bases from V and 3 bases from J; bases unmatched to any gene: 3. This CDR3 is built from 15 residues. Germline CDR1 SGHRS, CDR2 YFSETQ. The chain's CDR3 is CASSWTSGGYYEQYF. CDR3 sequence (DNA): TGCGCCAGCAGCTGGACTAGCGGGGGATACTACGAGCAGTACTTC.

This clonotype has a count of ten or more. The chain employs TRBV29-1 and TRBJ1-2, with 10 bases lining up with TRBD1. The CDR3 is made up of 14 amino acids. From germline, CDR1 is SQVTM and CDR2 ANQGSEA. The V segment lost 0 bases and the J segment 8 bases; nucleotides outside the gene matches: 6. The CDR3 loop is CSVEERGTGVGYTF. In nucleotides, the CDR3 is TGCAGCGTTGAAGAACGGGGGACAGGGGTCGGCTACACCTTC.

This clonotype has just a few counts. The chain links TRBV6-6 to TRBJ2-6; no firm D call. Trimming cost V 0 bases and J 0 bases, with 6 bases left between them. There are 16 residues in the CDR3. The V gene's germline CDR1 is MNHNY and CDR2 SVGAGI (reference sequence). CDR3 in amino acids: CASSYSTGSGANVLTF. As DNA, the CDR3 is TGTGCCAGCAGTTACTCGACCGGCTCTGGGGCCAACGTCCTGACTTTC.

The genes are TRBV7-9 and TRBJ1-2; D gene ambiguous. Trimming left V 5 bases short and J 8 bases short, with 18 bases between. Germline CDR1 is SEHNR and CDR2 is FQNEAQ (reference sequence). This CDR3 has 14 residues. The CDR3, as DNA: TGTGCCAGCAGCCGTAACCAGCGGGAAAGCGGCTACACCTTC. Protein: CASSRNQRESGYTF.

The V call is TRBV3-1, the J call TRBJ1-1; D remains ambiguous. Trimming shortened V by 7 bases and J by 2 bases, and 5 bases separated the two germline ends. The CDR3 runs 11 residues. Per germline, CDR1 LGHDT and CDR2 YNNKEL (reference sequence). In nucleotides, the CDR3 is TGTGCCAGCACCCGTAACACTGAAGCTTTCTTT. Its translation is CASTRNTEAFF.

This clonotype was counted ten times or more. V and J are TRBV7-2 and TRBJ2-1, with 7 bases fitting TRBD2. The trim removed 3 bases at V and 2 bases at J, leaving 1 base unmatched. This CDR3 spans 14 amino acids. Germline V gives CDR1 SGHTA, CDR2 FQGNSA. The CDR3 reads CASSLTSPYNEQFF. The CDR3 DNA sequence: TGTGCCAGCAGCTTGACTAGCCCCTACAATGAGCAGTTCTTC.

As concerns this clonotype: A read error is possible here, since a much larger clone lies one base away. Likely a read error: the CDR3 ends without its conserved phenylalanine or tryptophan. The chain couples TRBV5-4 to TRBJ2-3; the match to TRBD1 covers 10 bases. In germline, CDR1 is SGHNT, CDR2 YYREEE (reference sequence). V shed 5 bases, J shed 5 bases, and the junction held 5 bases outside the gene matches. CDR3 length equals 14 residues. This CDR3 is CASRPTGGLDTQYL. Here the CDR3 DNA reads TGTGCCAGCAGACCGACAGGGGGCTTAGATACGCAGTATTTA.

The gene calls are TRBV10-3 and TRBJ2-7; D might be TRBD2 (5 bases). The CDR3 length is 13 residues. CDR1 is ENHRY and CDR2 is SYGVKD in the germline V gene. V lost 7 bases, J lost 4 bases, and 14 bases lay in between. The CDR3 loop reads CAIKREFGYEQYF. The CDR3 nucleotides read TGTGCCATCAAGAGGGAGTTCGGGTACGAGCAGTACTTC.

This clonotype was seen ten or more times. The gene calls are TRBV6-5 and TRBJ2-2; tentatively, D is TRBD2 (6 bases). V shed 9 bases and J shed 3 bases, with 8 bases lying between them. CDR3 size: 12 residues. The germline gives CDR1 MNHEY, CDR2 SVGAGI. The CDR3 sequence is CASRRDTGELFF. The DNA for the CDR3 is TGTGCCAGTCGGAGGGACACCGGGGAGCTGTTTTTT.

Comment on this clonotype: The conserved phenylalanine or tryptophan normally closing the CDR3 is absent here, so this likely arose from a read error. CDR3 in DNA: TGTGCCAGCAGTCGAGAGGGAACGAAGACAGGGTGGATGAACACTGAAGCTTTCTCT. It specifies CASSREGTKTGWMNTEAFS. V and J are TRBV6-2 or TRBV6-3 and TRBJ1-1; 7 bases agree with TRBD1. Germline V gives CDR1 MNHEY, CDR2 SVGEGT. The CDR3 has 19 amino acids. V lost 5 bases to trimming and J lost 0 bases; unmatched junction nucleotides: 18.

This clonotype occurred many times. V and J are TRBV7-6 and TRBJ2-5; D is possibly TRBD2 (5 bases). This CDR3 is 15 amino acids long. Trimming shortened V by 2 bases and J by 2 bases, and 12 bases separated the two germline ends. Per germline, CDR1 SGHVS and CDR2 FNYEAQ. CDR3 in DNA: TGTGCCAGCAGCTTAACCGGGATAAAACAAGAGACCCAGTACTTC. Residues: CASSLTGIKQETQYF.

This chain links TRBV27 with TRBJ2-2; 7 bases are a match to TRBD1. There are 15 residues in the CDR3. Unmatched junction bases numbered 3, after V lost 5 bases and J lost 0 bases. Germline assignment: CDR1 MNHEY and CDR2 SMNVEV (reference sequence). The CDR3 loop is CASSPGTANTGELFF. As DNA, the CDR3 is TGTGCCAGCAGTCCGGGGACAGCGAACACCGGGGAGCTGTTTTTT.

This clonotype was seen more than once but under ten times. The J gene is TRBJ1-1, the V gene TRBV27; D possibly corresponds to TRBD1 (5 bases). In germline, CDR1 is MNHEY, CDR2 SMNVEV (reference sequence). The V gene lost 3 bases and the J gene lost 3 bases, with 20 bases spanning the gap. The CDR3 length is 17 residues. CDR3 loop: CASSFTISRLGDTEAFF. CDR3 nucleotide sequence: TGTGCCAGCAGTTTCACAATATCCCGACTAGGGGACACTGAAGCTTTCTTT.

The table lists this clonotype with many counts. The chain employs TRBV18 and TRBJ2-5; D not certain. V lost 3 bases, J lost 3 bases, and 5 bases lay in between. The CDR3 has 12 amino acids. CDR1 is KGHSH and CDR2 is LQKENI in the germline V gene. The DNA for the CDR3 is TGTGCCAGCTCACCGCTTAAAGAGACCCAGTACTTC. Its protein product is CASSPLKETQYF.